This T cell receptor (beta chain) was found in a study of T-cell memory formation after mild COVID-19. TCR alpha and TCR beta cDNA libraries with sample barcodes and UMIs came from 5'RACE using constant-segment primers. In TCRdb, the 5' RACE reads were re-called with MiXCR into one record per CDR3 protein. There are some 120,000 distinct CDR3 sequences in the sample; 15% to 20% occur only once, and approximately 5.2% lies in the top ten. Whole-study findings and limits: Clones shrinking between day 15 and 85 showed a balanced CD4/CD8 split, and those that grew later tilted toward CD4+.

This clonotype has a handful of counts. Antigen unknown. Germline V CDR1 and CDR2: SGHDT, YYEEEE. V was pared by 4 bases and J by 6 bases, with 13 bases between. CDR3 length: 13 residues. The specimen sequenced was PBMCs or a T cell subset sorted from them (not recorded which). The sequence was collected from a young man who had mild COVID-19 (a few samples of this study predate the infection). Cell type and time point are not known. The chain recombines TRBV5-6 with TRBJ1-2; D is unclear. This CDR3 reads CASSRTWRDGYTF. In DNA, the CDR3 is TGTGCCAGCAGCAGAACGTGGCGGGATGGCTACACCTTC.